This T cell receptor (beta chain) comes out of a study of shared clonotypes between healthy human individuals. Here immunoSEQ multiplex PCR was the method, and the copy in TCRdb shows in-frame clones only, minus some. Of about 1 million clones in the sample, around 74% were seen once. The length of the CDR3 is 11 residues. Germline lookup yields CDR1 DFQATT and CDR2 SNEGSKA (reference sequence). V usage is TRBV20-1 and J usage is TRBJ2-5, with a weak D call TRBD1 (7 bases). The sequencing input was memory CD4+ T cells sorted from blood. The subset was: CD45RA-negative fraction. The clonotype was recovered from a man younger than 35 in good health. The CDR3 spells CSRGAKETQYF. The CDR3, as DNA: TGCAGCAGGGGGGCCAAAGAGACCCAGTACTTC.